This is a list of T cell receptor beta chains from one sample in a study of CD8 T cells in ankylosing spondylitis. TCRdb analysed the 5' RACE reads with MiXCR anew, one entry per CDR3 protein. The table has 650,000 to 800,000 distinct CDR3 sequences, 19% seen once. The specimen sequenced was blood, either unsorted or a sorted T cell fraction (not recorded which). These TCRs come from a male donor with ankylosing spondylitis. Both conserved end residues are part of each CDR3. A D gene is named only where the DNA matches it firmly. The size of a clone is reported for some rows only, either as once, few or many, or as a class for expanded clones.

abundance	j_gene	d_gene	v_gene	CDR3nt	CDR3aa
once	TRBJ2-7	NA	TRBV20-1	TGCAGTGCTAGAGTTAAGGGACCCGAGCAGTACTTC	CSARVKGPEQYF
NA	TRBJ2-1	NA	TRBV27	TGTGCCAGCAGGGAGGGGGTTCTTACCTACAATGAGCAGTTCTTC	CASREGVLTYNEQFF
NA	TRBJ2-7	NA	TRBV19	TGTGCCAGTAGTAGCCGGGGGACCCATCTCTACGAGCAGTACTTC	CASSSRGTHLYEQYF
NA	TRBJ2-3	NA	TRBV7-6	TGTGCCAGCAGCCCACCAGATCTGGATACGCAGTATTTT	CASSPPDLDTQYF
NA	TRBJ2-3	NA	TRBV7-9	TGTGCCAGCAGCCCCCGAGCCACGGAGCAAAGGAATACGCAGTATTTT	CASSPRATEQRNTQYF
NA	TRBJ2-7	TRBD2	TRBV28	TGTGCCAGCAGTCACCCGGCCGCTAGCGGCGACTCCTACGAGCAGTACTTC	CASSHPAASGDSYEQYF
NA	TRBJ1-1	TRBD1	TRBV3-1	TGTGCCAGCAGCCAGGCGGACAGGGACACTGAAGCTTTCTTT	CASSQADRDTEAFF
NA	TRBJ2-7	TRBD2	TRBV4-1	TGCGCCAGCAGCCAAGATCGGCTAGCGGGAGGTCTGGGTAAGCTCCACTACGAGCAGTACTTC	CASSQDRLAGGLGKLHYEQYF
few	TRBJ1-1	NA	TRBV13	TGTGCCAGCAGCCAGGACTCGGCCGAAGCTTTCTTT	CASSQDSAEAFF
NA	TRBJ1-1	NA	TRBV20-1	TGCAGTGCCCCAGGGCTTTGGAGCACTGAAGCTTTCTTT	CSAPGLWSTEAFF
NA	TRBJ2-5	NA	TRBV7-9	TGTGCCAGCAGCCCCTACGGGACGGCAGAAGAGACCCAGTACTTC	CASSPYGTAEETQYF
few	TRBJ1-1	TRBD1	TRBV12-3/TRBV12-4	TGTGCCAGCAGTGAACCGGGACAGATGAACACTGAAGCTTTCTTT	CASSEPGQMNTEAFF
NA	TRBJ1-1	NA	TRBV20-1	TGCAGTGCTTTATTGGACACTGAAGCTTTCTTT	CSALLDTEAFF
few	TRBJ2-5	NA	TRBV6-1	TGTGCCAGCAGTGCCACATTCTTCGTGGAGACCCAGTACTTC	CASSATFFVETQYF
NA	TRBJ1-6	NA	TRBV7-9	TGTGCCAGCAGCCCCAGGGCCGGATATAATTCACCCCTCCACTTT	CASSPRAGYNSPLHF
NA	TRBJ2-3	TRBD2	TRBV7-8	TGTGCCAGCAGCTTCGTTGATCTAGCGGGAACAGATACGCAGTATTTT	CASSFVDLAGTDTQYF
NA	TRBJ1-4	TRBD1	TRBV7-9	TGTGCCAGCAGCTTAGCACAGGGGGCGAGGGAAAAACTGTTTTTT	CASSLAQGAREKLFF
NA	TRBJ2-1	TRBD1	TRBV5-1	TGCGCCAGCAGCCGGGGTGGACAGGGCTTCTACAATGAGCAGTTCTTC	CASSRGGQGFYNEQFF
NA	TRBJ2-7	TRBD1	TRBV10-3	TGTGCCATCAGCTCGACAGGGGCCTTCTACGAGCAGTACTTC	CAISSTGAFYEQYF
NA	TRBJ1-4	NA	TRBV5-1	TGCGCCAGCAGCTTGCAGGGGTCTAATGAAAAACTGTTTTTT	CASSLQGSNEKLFF
NA	TRBJ1-2	NA	TRBV21-1	TGTGCCAGCAGCACCCCCCGACGACAGAAGAAACACAACTATGGCTACACCTTC	CASSTPRRQKKHNYGYTF
many	TRBJ1-1	NA	TRBV3-1	TGTGCCAGCAGCTCCAGGCGGGACACTGAAGCTTTCTTT	CASSSRRDTEAFF
NA	TRBJ1-4	TRBD1	TRBV12-3/TRBV12-4	TGTGCCAGCAGTTTCTGGGACAGGGCGACTGAAAAACTGTTTTTT	CASSFWDRATEKLFF
few	TRBJ2-2	TRBD2	TRBV6-2/TRBV6-3	TGTGCCAGCAGTTACTTGGGGCTAGCGGAGAACACCGGGGAGCTGTTTTTT	CASSYLGLAENTGELFF
few	TRBJ2-7	NA	TRBV5-1	TGCGCCAGCAGCCTGGGGGCGAACTCCTACGAGCAGTACTTC	CASSLGANSYEQYF
NA	TRBJ2-7	NA	TRBV27	TGTGCCAGCAGGGACAGAGGATCTTTCTACGAGCAGTACTTC	CASRDRGSFYEQYF
NA	TRBJ2-7	TRBD1	TRBV4-2	TGTGCCAGCAGCCCTTTTCCCGGGACAGGGGGCGACGAGCAGTACTTC	CASSPFPGTGGDEQYF
NA	TRBJ2-2	TRBD1	TRBV20-1	TGCAGTGCCTTCCGGGGGGACAGGGGGATGAACACCGGGGAGCTGTTTTTT	CSAFRGDRGMNTGELFF
NA	TRBJ1-2	TRBD1	TRBV6-2/TRBV6-3	TGTGCCAGCAGCCACAGGGGGTCTGGCTACACCTTC	CASSHRGSGYTF
few	TRBJ1-1	NA	TRBV27	TGTGCCAGCAGAGGCAGGCCGAACACTGAAGCTTTCTTT	CASRGRPNTEAFF
NA	TRBJ1-4	TRBD1	TRBV4-3	TGCGCCAGCAGCCAAGTTGGGCCAGGGGGGGAAAAACTGTTTTTT	CASSQVGPGGEKLFF
few	TRBJ1-4	TRBD1	TRBV7-9	TGTGCCAGCAGCTTCGGACAGGGGGCGCCTACTAATGAAAAACTGTTTTTT	CASSFGQGAPTNEKLFF
NA	TRBJ1-4	NA	TRBV15	TGTGCCACCAGCGGCAGGACAGCAACTAATGAAAAACTGTTTTTT	CATSGRTATNEKLFF
NA	TRBJ1-1	NA	TRBV7-8	TGTGCCAGCAGCCCGACTCAGGGTAGGAGGACTGAAGCTTTCTTT	CASSPTQGRRTEAFF
NA	TRBJ2-7	TRBD1	TRBV7-2	TGTGCCAGAAGCTTAGATGGGACAGGCTACGAGCAGTACTTC	CARSLDGTGYEQYF
NA	TRBJ2-5	NA	TRBV5-1	TGCGCCAGCAGCTTGGTTCCCGTTAGGGAGACCCAGTACTTC	CASSLVPVRETQYF
few	TRBJ2-3	TRBD2	TRBV7-8	TGTGCCAGCAGCCCCGGACTAGCGGCCGGGGGAACAGATACGCAGTATTTT	CASSPGLAAGGTDTQYF
few	TRBJ2-2	TRBD2	TRBV10-2	TGCGCCAGCAGGCTAGCGGGGGGTCCCGGGGAGCTGTTTTTT	CASRLAGGPGELFF
many	TRBJ2-1	TRBD2	TRBV12-3/TRBV12-4	TGTGCCAGCAGTTTAGAAGCGGGAGGGCTCAATGAGCAGTTCTTC	CASSLEAGGLNEQFF
few	TRBJ1-4	NA	TRBV7-2	TGTGCCAGCAGCTTAAAGGGGCAGGGTGAAAAACTGTTTTTT	CASSLKGQGEKLFF
NA	TRBJ1-2	NA	TRBV20-1	TGCAGTGCTAGAATCCTCGTGCAGATGAACTATGGCTACACCTTC	CSARILVQMNYGYTF
few	TRBJ2-7	TRBD2	TRBV6-2/TRBV6-3	TGTGCCAGCGGAATGGGCGGGAGGCGGAACGAGCAGTACTTC	CASGMGGRRNEQYF
NA	TRBJ2-3	NA	TRBV28	TGTGCCAGCAGCCGTCGATCCATAACCACAGATACGCAGTATTTT	CASSRRSITTDTQYF
NA	TRBJ2-5	NA	TRBV5-1	TGCGCCAGCAGCTTGGACGTGTGGGAGACCCAGTACTTC	CASSLDVWETQYF
few	TRBJ2-2	NA	TRBV7-2	TGTGCCAGCAGCTACGACAGGAAAACCGGGGAGCTGTTTTTT	CASSYDRKTGELFF